The 15 T cell receptor beta chains below were found in one sample sequenced in a study of shared clonotypes between healthy human individuals. Profiling relied on immunoSEQ multiplex PCR, and the TCRdb table lists in-frame clones only, not all of them. The sample has 2 million to 2.5 million clones, roughly 95% seen once; the top ten hold 0.13%. What was sequenced was naive CD4+ T cells sorted from blood. The subset is: CD45RA+ positively selected. These receptors were taken from a man younger than 35 in good health.

This rearrangement joins TRBV5-4 to TRBJ1-2, with 7 bases identical to TRBD1. The V segment lost 4 bases and the J segment 4 bases; nucleotides outside the gene matches: 7. Germline CDR1 SGHNT, CDR2 YYREEE (reference sequence). This CDR3 has 14 amino acids. CDR3 coding DNA: TGTGCCAGCAGCACCAGACAGGGTCTCTATGGCTACACCTTC. As protein: CASSTRQGLYGYTF.

At least ten counts were recorded for this clone. The chain joins TRBV4-1 to TRBJ1-3; unclear D gene. Germline CDR1 is MGHRA and CDR2 is YSYEKL. CDR3 length equals 16 residues. The germline V and J ends were trimmed by 0 bases and 8 bases, with 17 bases remaining between them. As DNA, the CDR3 is TGCGCCAGCAGCCAAGATCCCGGAATTACTAGACACACCATATATTTT. Residues: CASSQDPGITRHTIYF.

This clone was recorded once. The sample carries other DNA sequences with the same CDR3. The chain recombines TRBV11-2 with TRBJ2-1; the D gene is possibly TRBD1 (5 bases). V was pared by 3 bases and J by 0 bases, with 9 bases between. CDR1 is SGHAT and CDR2 is FQNNGV in the germline V gene. The CDR3 is made up of 15 amino acids. The CDR3 loop reads CASSFREGSYNEQFF. The CDR3 DNA sequence: TGTGCCAGCAGCTTCAGGGAAGGCTCCTACAATGAGCAGTTCTTC.

The V and J genes are TRBV5-1 and TRBJ2-4, with 9 bases identical to TRBD1. The CDR3 has 14 amino acids. The germline V gene has CDR1 SGHRS and CDR2 YFSETQ. J was trimmed by 5 bases and V by 4 bases; bases with no gene match: 4. The CDR3 bases are TGCGCCAGCAGCCGCCGGACAGGGGAAAACATTCAGTACTTC. Residues: CASSRRTGENIQYF.

The chain couples TRBV4-1 to TRBJ1-6; a weak D match, TRBD1 (5 bases). Looked up from germline, CDR1 is MGHRA and CDR2 is YSYEKL. The CDR3 has 16 residues. V lost 4 bases to trimming and J lost 15 bases, with 25 bases between them. The CDR3 reads CASSREPGPGKIRLHF. The CDR3 DNA reads TGCGCCAGCAGCCGAGAACCGGGACCGGGTAAAATTCGCCTCCACTTT.

V gene TRBV19 combines with J gene TRBJ2-5; 7 nucleotides line up with TRBD1. Looked up from germline, CDR1 is LNHDA and CDR2 is SQIVND (reference sequence). This CDR3 contains 14 residues. The trim removed 8 bases at V and 9 bases at J, leaving 15 bases unmatched. The CDR3 reads CASRTGRKGDPQYF. The CDR3 nucleotides read TGTGCCAGTCGGACAGGTCGAAAAGGTGATCCCCAGTACTTC. The complete variable domain, with remaining parts taken from reference TRBV19 and TRBJ2-5, reads DGGITQSPKYLFRKEGQNVTLSCEQNLNHDAMYWYRQDPGQGLRLIYYSQIVNDFQKGDIAEGYSVSREKKESFPLTVTSAQKNPTAFYLCASRTGRKGDPQYFGPGTRLLVL.

A single count supports this clone. The J gene is TRBJ2-7, the V gene TRBV21-1; the table assigns TRBD2, which was not confirmed against the DNA. TRBV21-1 is deemed a pseudogene. This CDR3 is 17 amino acids long. The CDR3 coding sequence is TGTGCCAGCAGCAAACCCACTAGCGGGAGAATAGTCTACGAGCAGTACTTC. Its translation is CASSKPTSGRIVYEQYF.

CDR3 sequence: CASSLGPRSSGNTIYF. For the CDR3, the DNA is TGTGCCAGCAGCTTGGGCCCCCGGAGCTCTGGAAACACCATATATTTT. The rearrangement joins TRBV5-6 to TRBJ1-3, with D unresolved. The CDR3 runs 16 residues. The V end lost 0 bases, the J end lost 0 bases, and 10 bases lay between the germline ends. The germline V gene has CDR1 SGHDT and CDR2 YYEEEE. The variable domain in full, with the rest retrieved from reference TRBV5-6 and TRBJ1-3, is DAGVTQSPTHLIKTRGQQVTLRCSPKSGHDTVSWYQQALGQGPQFIFQYYEEEERQRGNFPDRFSGHQFPNYSSELNVNALLLGDSALYLCASSLGPRSSGNTIYFGEGSWLTVV.

The chain carries TRBV5-4 and TRBJ2-7; 14 bases agree with TRBD2. Germline V gives CDR1 SGHNT, CDR2 YYREEE (reference sequence). The CDR3 extends over 14 amino acids. Trimming took 4 bases from V and 6 from J; bases not matched to a gene: 3. The CDR3 sequence: CASSPGLAGVEQYF. CDR3 nucleotides: TGTGCCAGCAGCCCGGGACTAGCGGGAGTCGAGCAGTACTTC.

The chain uses TRBV27 and TRBJ2-7, with D possibly matching TRBD1 (6 bases). This CDR3 has 14 amino acids. The V and J ends lost 2 bases and 3 bases respectively, with 11 bases between them. Per the germline V gene, CDR1 is MNHEY and CDR2 is SMNVEV (reference sequence). In DNA, the CDR3 is TGTGCCAGCAGTTTAAGGGGGAAGGACTACGAGCAGTACTTC. It yields the protein CASSLRGKDYEQYF.

Comments on this clone: This sample includes further DNA sequences coding for the same CDR3. The chain carries TRBV9 and TRBJ1-1; D gene ambiguous. The CDR3 is 14 amino acids. V was cut by 2 bases and J by 1 base, with 9 bases left in between. CDR1 and CDR2 from the germline V gene are SGDLS and YYNGEE. The CDR3 sequence is CASSVAGQNTEAFF. The CDR3 DNA is TGTGCCAGCAGCGTCGCGGGTCAGAACACTGAAGCTTTCTTT.

Comment on this clone: In the same sample, other DNA sequences code for this CDR3. The chain joins TRBV5-1 to TRBJ2-7, with 8 bases fitting TRBD1. The V segment lost 4 bases and the J segment 0 bases; nucleotides outside the gene matches: 6. The CDR3 length is 15 residues. In germline, CDR1 is SGHRS, CDR2 YFSETQ. The CDR3 region has the DNA TGCGCCAGCAGCCCACGACAGGGGAGCTCCTACGAGCAGTACTTC. Its protein is CASSPRQGSSYEQYF. Complete variable domain (other parts from reference TRBV5-1 and TRBJ2-7): KAGVTQTPRYLIKTRGQQVTLSCSPISGHRSVSWYQQTPGQGLQFLFEYFSETQRNKGNFPGRFSGRQFSNSRSEMNVSTLELGDSALYLCASSPRQGSSYEQYFGPGTRLTVT.

The V and J genes are TRBV5-6 and TRBJ1-4; 8 bases are shared with TRBD1. The CDR3 loop spans 16 amino acids. The J segment lost 8 bases and the V segment lost 0 bases, leaving 9 bases of the junction unmatched. CDR1 is SGHDT, CDR2 YYEEEE, per germline. The CDR3 sequence is CASSLEEGQGGEKLFF. Here the CDR3 DNA reads TGTGCCAGCAGCTTGGAAGAAGGACAGGGAGGGGAAAAACTGTTTTTT.

This chain joins TRBV29-1 and TRBJ1-2, with D possibly being TRBD1 (5 bases). V lost 4 bases, J lost 1 base, and 13 bases lay in between. This CDR3 spans 14 amino acids. Germline loops: CDR1 SQVTM, CDR2 ANQGSEA. CDR3 loop: CSVGVAGINYGYTF. The CDR3 nucleotides are TGCAGCGTTGGGGTGGCAGGGATTAACTATGGCTACACCTTC.

V gene TRBV18 combines with J gene TRBJ1-1; D perhaps matches TRBD1 (5 bases). The CDR3 contains 18 residues. The V gene's germline CDR1 is KGHSH and CDR2 LQKENI. Trimming shortened V by 0 bases and J by 1 base, and 18 bases separated the two germline ends. Here the CDR3 DNA reads TGTGCCAGCTCACCACCGGGTGTTGCGGCAGGGACGAACACTGAAGCTTTCTTT. It translates to CASSPPGVAAGTNTEAFF.